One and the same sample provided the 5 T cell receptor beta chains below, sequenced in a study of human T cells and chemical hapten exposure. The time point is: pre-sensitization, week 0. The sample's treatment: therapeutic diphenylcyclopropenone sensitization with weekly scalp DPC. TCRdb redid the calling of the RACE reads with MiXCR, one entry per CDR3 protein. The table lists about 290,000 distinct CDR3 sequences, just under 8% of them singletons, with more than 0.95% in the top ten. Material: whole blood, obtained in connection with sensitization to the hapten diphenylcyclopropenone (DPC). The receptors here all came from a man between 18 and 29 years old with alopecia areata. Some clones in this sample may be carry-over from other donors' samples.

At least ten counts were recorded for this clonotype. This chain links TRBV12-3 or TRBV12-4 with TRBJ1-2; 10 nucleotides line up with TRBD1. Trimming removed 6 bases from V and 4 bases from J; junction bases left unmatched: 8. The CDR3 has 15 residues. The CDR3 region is CASSPGTGVGYGYTF. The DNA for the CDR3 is TGTGCCAGCAGCCCCGGGACAGGGGTTGGCTATGGCTACACCTTC.

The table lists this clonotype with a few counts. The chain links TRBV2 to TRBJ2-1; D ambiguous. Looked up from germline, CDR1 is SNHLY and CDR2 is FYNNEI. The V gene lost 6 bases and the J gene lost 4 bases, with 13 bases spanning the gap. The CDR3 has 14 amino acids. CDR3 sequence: CASRAYFGYNEQFF. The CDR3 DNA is TGTGCCAGCAGAGCATATTTTGGGTACAATGAGCAGTTCTTC.

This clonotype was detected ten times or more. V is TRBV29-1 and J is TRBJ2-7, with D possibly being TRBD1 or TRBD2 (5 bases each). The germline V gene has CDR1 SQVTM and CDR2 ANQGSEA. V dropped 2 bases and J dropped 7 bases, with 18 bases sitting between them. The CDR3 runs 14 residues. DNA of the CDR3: TGCAGCGTTGAAATCTTAGGGTGGGGGTCGGAGCAGTACTTC. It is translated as CSVEILGWGSEQYF.

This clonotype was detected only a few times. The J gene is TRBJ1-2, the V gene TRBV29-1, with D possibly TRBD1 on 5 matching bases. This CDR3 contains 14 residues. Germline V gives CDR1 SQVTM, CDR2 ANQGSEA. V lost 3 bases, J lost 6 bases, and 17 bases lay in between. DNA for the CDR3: TGCAGCGTTGAGATTTTCCAGGGTGTTGATGGCTACACCTTC. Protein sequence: CSVEIFQGVDGYTF.

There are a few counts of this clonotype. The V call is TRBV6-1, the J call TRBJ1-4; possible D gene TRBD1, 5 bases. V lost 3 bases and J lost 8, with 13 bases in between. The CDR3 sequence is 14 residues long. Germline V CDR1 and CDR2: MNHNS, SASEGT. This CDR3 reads CASSERRRGEKLFF. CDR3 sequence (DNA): TGTGCCAGCAGTGAGAGAAGGAGGGGCGAAAAACTGTTTTTT.